These 8 T cell receptor beta chains share one sample of origin, sequenced in a study of CD8 T cells in ankylosing spondylitis. Their target antigens are unknown. Findings and limits, study-wide: Several highly homologous variants made up a TCR beta motif that seemed to typify ankylosing spondylitis blood.

In TCRdb, the 5' RACE reads were re-called with MiXCR into one record per CDR3 protein. The data contain over 450,000 distinct CDR3 sequences, over 9.5% of them singletons. The specimen sequenced was blood, either unsorted or a sorted T cell fraction (not recorded which). Source of these receptors: a male donor with ankylosing spondylitis.

This clonotype was recorded at least ten times. J is TRBJ2-2 and V is TRBV5-1; no clear D gene. The CDR3 is 12 residues long. Germline loops: CDR1 SGHRS, CDR2 YFSETQ. The V and J ends lost 4 bases and 6 bases respectively, with 7 bases between them. The CDR3: CASSLSPGELFF. The CDR3 bases are TGCGCCAGCAGCCTGTCGCCCGGGGAGCTGTTTTTT.

This clonotype was counted only a few times. The CDR3 is CASSDTSDPYNEQFF. The CDR3 coding sequence is TGTGCCAGCTCTGACACTAGCGACCCCTACAATGAGCAGTTCTTC. V is TRBV19 and J is TRBJ2-1, with TRBD2 matching over 7 bases. V gave up 9 bases and J gave up 2 bases; unmatched junction bases: 10. Germline lookup yields CDR1 LNHDA and CDR2 SQIVND (reference sequence). The CDR3 spans 15 residues.

This clonotype has just a few counts. The chain combines TRBV20-1 with TRBJ2-5; TRBD2 is a possible D gene (5 bases). The CDR3 extends over 13 amino acids. The V gene's germline CDR1 is DFQATT and CDR2 SNEGSKA (reference sequence). Trimming left V 5 bases short and J 5 bases short, with 15 bases between. CDR3 sequence reads: CSAPGPIAETQYF. Here the CDR3 DNA reads TGCAGTGCTCCCGGACCCATAGCGGAGACCCAGTACTTC.

This clonotype was counted at least ten times. The CDR3 DNA reads TGCGCCAGCAGCTTGGGAGGAGGGCCGAACACCGGGGAGCTGTTTTTT. It specifies CASSLGGGPNTGELFF. The chain is built from TRBV5-1 and TRBJ2-2, with a weak D call TRBD2 (6 bases). This CDR3 is built from 16 residues. CDR1 is SGHRS and CDR2 is YFSETQ in the germline V gene. Trimming stripped 0 bases from V and 0 bases from J, with 9 bases between. Full variable domain (remainder filled in from reference TRBV5-1 and TRBJ2-2): KAGVTQTPRYLIKTRGQQVTLSCSPISGHRSVSWYQQTPGQGLQFLFEYFSETQRNKGNFPGRFSGRQFSNSRSEMNVSTLELGDSALYLCASSLGGGPNTGELFFGEGSRLTVL.

The chain uses TRBV20-1 and TRBJ2-5, with D perhaps given as TRBD1 or TRBD2 (5 bases each). The CDR3 is 10 residues long. The V end lost 7 bases, the J end lost 5 bases, and 8 bases lay between the germline ends. CDR1 is DFQATT and CDR2 is SNEGSKA in the germline V gene (reference sequence). The CDR3 spells CSGEGETQYF. As DNA, the CDR3 is TGCAGTGGAGAGGGGGAGACCCAGTACTTC.

There are a few counts of this clonotype. CDR3: CASSKTPRALQETQYF. CDR3 bases: TGTGCCAGCAGCAAAACCCCCAGGGCCTTACAAGAGACCCAGTACTTC. The V call is TRBV21-1, the J call TRBJ2-5; the D call of TRBD2 is as the table states it, not checked on the DNA. TRBV21-1 is assigned pseudogene status. The CDR3 length is 16 residues.

This clonotype has just a few counts. V usage is TRBV9 and J usage is TRBJ2-7, with D tentatively TRBD2 (7 bases). The CDR3 loop spans 17 amino acids. Germline assignment: CDR1 SGDLS and CDR2 YYNGEE. Deletions cut 3 bases from V and 2 bases from J, with 21 bases between. The DNA of the CDR3 is TGTGCCAGCAGCGCTCGCGCCTTGGGGGGGCCGCCCTACGAGCAGTACTTC. As protein: CASSARALGGPPYEQYF.

In its sample, this clonotype was seen a few times. The chain combines TRBV7-9 with TRBJ2-1, with D possibly called TRBD1 or TRBD2 (5 bases each). Germline V gene sequence: CDR1 SEHNR, CDR2 FQNEAQ (reference sequence). CDR3 length equals 15 residues. The V end lost 5 bases, the J end lost 2 bases, and 13 bases lay between the germline ends. The CDR3 DNA reads TGTGCCAGCAGCAGCACCGGGGCGACCTACAATGAGCAGTTCTTC. Protein sequence: CASSSTGATYNEQFF.